The subject of this entry is one TCR beta chain. This record comes from a study of blood T cell repertoires in COVID-19. Overall study context: The study drew acute and convalescent COVID-19 samples from the United States, Italy and Spain. T cells, B-cell-depleted T cells, or PBMCs supplied cDNA or gDNA.

In the original analysis: For nucleated cells, counts were estimated from reference gene primer amplification. TCRdb's copy holds only in-frame clones and misses some; the assay was immunoSEQ multiplex PCR. D and trimming come from the DNA, and the V and J calls and clone size come from that table. The data contain over 11,000 clones, approximately 90% of them singletons. In germline, CDR1 is LGHDT, CDR2 YNNKEL (reference sequence). This CDR3 is built from 15 residues. Trimming pared 4 bases from V and 4 bases from J, leaving 16 bases between. This rearrangement joins TRBV3-1 (or the pseudogene TRBV3-2) to TRBJ1-2; D is uncertain. This receptor was taken from a human donor in a cohort sampled during active COVID-19. Material for sequencing was peripheral blood. The CDR3 protein is CASSPGRGQIYGYTF. The DNA of the CDR3 is TGTGCCAGCAGCCCCGGGAGAGGTCAAATCTATGGCTACACCTTC.